This entry features one TCR beta chain sequence. Its cognate antigen is unknown. These data belong to a study of Tregs in tolerant kidney transplant recipients. The wider study: Recipients received nonmyeloablative bone marrow transplants from related graft donors, with transient mixed chimerism.

Trimming shortened V by 4 bases and J by 0 bases, and 13 bases separated the two germline ends. Germline CDR1 is SNHLY and CDR2 is FYNNEI. The CDR3 totals 15 residues. The assay was immunoSEQ multiplex PCR, and TCRdb's table has in-frame clones only and misses some. This sample has 7,000 to 9,000 clones; about a third occur once, and the top ten carry about 5.3%. FACS sorting followed a roughly six-day coculture of CFSE-labeled recipient PBMCs with irradiated graft donor PBMCs. Study results and caveats: No direct test of biological reproducibility was done here. For some patients, primers changed over time, blocking nucleotide-level comparison. Findings come from small patient numbers and require larger validation.

The source material was CD8+ T cells from blood cultured with allogeneic cells, sampled before the transplant. This clonotype originated in a human patient who received a combined kidney and bone marrow transplant. This chain links TRBV2 with TRBJ2-7; the D is unclear. The CDR3 nucleotides are TGTGCCAGCAGTGGGGTTAGCAGAACCTCCTACGAGCAGTACTTC. It encodes CASSGVSRTSYEQYF.